This entry lists 26 T cell receptor beta chains sequenced from one sample in a study of molecular identifiers for immune sequencing clone quantification. TCRdb passed the PCR reads through MiXCR, listing each CDR3 protein once. This table has 400,000 to 600,000 distinct CDR3 sequences, about 26% appearing once. Sample: naive CD8+ T cells from blood, with Jurkat cell RNA spiked in. Indicated subset: FACS-sorted CD8+CD4-CCR7+CD45RA+ naive T cells. These receptors all stem from a human donor in good health. Some libraries in this study had Jurkat cell RNA spiked in.

This clonotype turned up a few times. The chain employs TRBV29-1 and TRBJ2-1; no definite D call. In germline, CDR1 is SQVTM, CDR2 ANQGSEA. Trimming took 4 bases from V and 0 from J, leaving 16 bases between them. The CDR3 is 16 residues long. The CDR3 sequence is CSVVGNSLSSYNEQFF. The DNA of the CDR3 is TGCAGCGTTGTCGGTAACAGTCTGAGCTCCTACAATGAGCAGTTCTTC.

V is TRBV28 and J is TRBJ1-1, with TRBD1 matching over 9 bases. The CDR3 contains 12 residues. V shed 8 bases, J shed 5 bases, and the junction held 3 bases outside the gene matches. CDR1 is MDHEN and CDR2 is SYDVKM in the germline V gene. The CDR3 protein is CASATGGTEAFF. CDR3 DNA sequence: TGTGCCAGCGCGACAGGGGGAACTGAAGCTTTCTTT. The full variable domain, its missing parts supplied by reference TRBV28 and TRBJ1-1, is DVKVTQSSRYLVKRTGEKVFLECVQDMDHENMFWYRQDPGLGLRLIYFSYDVKMKEKGDIPEGYSVSREKKERFSLILESASTNQTSMYLCASATGGTEAFFGQGTRLTVV.

Worth noting for this clonotype: A read error may be the cause here, since a much bigger clone is one base away. V gene TRBV9 combines with J gene TRBJ2-7, with 9 bases aligning to TRBD2. CDR3 length equals 14 residues. The germline V gene has CDR1 SGDLS and CDR2 YYNGEE. V lost 4 bases, J lost 5 bases, and 7 bases stayed unmatched. The DNA of the CDR3 is TGTGCCAGCAGCCCACGGCGACTAGCGGACGAGCAGTACTTC. This gives the protein CASSPRRLADEQYF.

Turning to this clonotype: A much larger clone differs from this one at a single base, so this may be a read error. V and J are TRBV2 and TRBJ1-1; D remains unclear. The V gene's germline CDR1 is SNHLY and CDR2 FYNNEI. CDR3 length: 14 amino acids. The DNA for the CDR3 is TGTGCCCGCAGTGAAGCGGACGTAGGCACTGAAGCTTTCTTT. Protein product: CARSEADVGTEAFF.

This clonotype was detected ten times or more. V usage is TRBV9 and J usage is TRBJ2-7; D remains ambiguous. Germline CDR1 reads SGDLS; CDR2 reads YYNGEE. Trimming removed 0 bases at V and 6 bases at J, with 4 bases between. The CDR3 sequence is 11 residues long. The CDR3 DNA is TGTGCCAGCAGCGTAGGAGGCGAGCAGTACTTC. Its translation: CASSVGGEQYF. The full variable domain, with the rest looked up from reference TRBV9 and TRBJ2-7, is DSGVTQTPKHLITATGQRVTLRCSPRSGDLSVYWYQQSLDQGLQFLIQYYNGEERAKGNILERFSAQQFPDLHSELNLSSLELGDSALYFCASSVGGEQYFGPGTRLTVT.

Ten or more counts support this clonotype. The chain employs TRBV28 and TRBJ2-2; 12 nucleotides agree with TRBD1. The CDR3 consists of 15 residues. After removal of 6 bases from V and 4 bases from J, the junction contained 3 bases not matched to a gene. The germline CDR1 and CDR2 sequences are MDHEN and SYDVKM. CDR3: CASSGTGGGTGELFF. The CDR3 DNA sequence: TGTGCCAGCAGCGGGACAGGGGGCGGCACCGGGGAGCTGTTTTTT.

This clonotype has just a few counts. The V gene is TRBV19, the J gene TRBJ2-3; 9 bases are shared with TRBD2. V lost 3 bases and J lost 2; bases outside the gene matches: 3. Germline values: CDR1 LNHDA, CDR2 SQIVND (reference sequence). The CDR3 runs 15 residues. DNA of the CDR3: TGTGCCAGTAGTATGCCTAGCGGGGCCACAGATACGCAGTATTTT. It specifies CASSMPSGATDTQYF.

This clonotype was seen only a few times. This chain connects TRBV28 to TRBJ2-7; 9 positions match TRBD2. J lost 3 bases, V lost 1 base, and 7 bases had no gene match. The CDR3 is 16 residues long. CDR1 MDHEN and CDR2 SYDVKM come from the germline V gene. CDR3 residues: CASSLSGGGVGYEQYF. Written as DNA, the CDR3 is TGTGCCAGCAGTTTATCGGGCGGGGGGGTCGGCTACGAGCAGTACTTC. The complete variable domain, with remaining parts taken from reference TRBV28 and TRBJ2-7, reads DVKVTQSSRYLVKRTGEKVFLECVQDMDHENMFWYRQDPGLGLRLIYFSYDVKMKEKGDIPEGYSVSREKKERFSLILESASTNQTSMYLCASSLSGGGVGYEQYFGPGTRLTVT.

A note on this clonotype: One base away lies a much larger clone, so this may be a sequencing read error. Because it lacks the conserved phenylalanine or tryptophan at the end, this CDR3 is likely a read error. Here the CDR3 reads CASSLAGTAVNTEAFS. The CDR3 DNA follows: TGTGCCAGCAGCTTGGCCGGGACAGCGGTGAACACTGAAGCTTTCTCT. The chain uses TRBV5-4 and TRBJ1-1, with 7 positions matching TRBD1. The length of the CDR3 is 16 residues. Germline V gene sequence: CDR1 SGHNT, CDR2 YYREEE (reference sequence). J gave up 0 bases and V 0 bases, and 5 bases lay outside the gene matches.

Ten or more counts support this clonotype. The V call is TRBV7-2, the J call TRBJ2-5, with TRBD2 as a possible D gene (5 bases). The V gene's germline CDR1 is SGHTA and CDR2 FQGNSA. Trimming removed 6 bases from V and 5 bases from J, with 13 bases in between. The CDR3 contains 13 residues. CDR3 region: CASSSPPGETQYF. The DNA of the CDR3 is TGTGCCAGCAGTTCCCCGCCGGGGGAGACCCAGTACTTC.

The chain couples TRBV28 to TRBJ1-2; maybe TRBD1 (5 bases). The CDR3 is made up of 15 amino acids. Trimming took 5 bases from V and 4 from J, leaving 17 bases between them. Per germline, CDR1 MDHEN and CDR2 SYDVKM. CDR3 bases: TGTGCCAGCAGTCCCATCGGGACGACTTTCTATGGCTACACCTTC. Its translation is CASSPIGTTFYGYTF.

This clonotype was observed many times. The CDR3 is CASSLEGQGAEAFF. In DNA form, the CDR3 reads TGTGCCAGCAGCTTAGAGGGACAGGGGGCCGAAGCTTTCTTT. The chain links TRBV7-9 to TRBJ1-1, with 12 bases fitting TRBD1. V was pared by 1 base and J by 8 bases, with 2 bases of the junction left unmatched. CDR3 length: 14 amino acids. Germline V gene lookup returns CDR1 SEHNR and CDR2 FQNEAQ (reference sequence). The whole variable domain, remainder taken from reference TRBV7-9 and TRBJ1-1, is DTGVSQNPRHKITKRGQNVTFRCDPISEHNRLYWYRQTLGQGPEFLTYFQNEAQLEKSRLLSDRFSAERPKGSFSTLEIQRTEQGDSAMYLCASSLEGQGAEAFFGQGTRLTVV.

In this sample, this clonotype turned up a few times. The genes are TRBV6-2 or TRBV6-3 and TRBJ1-1; D not certain. The CDR3 has 17 residues. Deletions cut 6 bases from V and 4 bases from J, with 24 bases between. Germline CDR1 MNHEY, CDR2 SVGEGT. CDR3 nucleotides: TGTGCCAGCAGCCCGGCGGGTTTCTTGTCCTCGGGCACTGAAGCTTTCTTT. Translation: CASSPAGFLSSGTEAFF.

This clonotype occurred many times. The V gene is TRBV7-8, the J gene TRBJ2-3, with a tentative D call TRBD1 (7 bases). The CDR3 sequence is 15 residues long. Germline V gives CDR1 SGHVS, CDR2 FQNEAQ. V lost 5 bases and J lost 0, with 12 bases in between. The DNA of the CDR3 is TGTGCCAGCAGCGGCAGGGGGGAGAGCACAGATACGCAGTATTTT. It specifies CASSGRGESTDTQYF.

Points on this clonotype: Being one base from a much bigger clone, this may be a read error. This rearrangement joins TRBV28 to TRBJ2-2; no definite D call. Between the trimmed V and J ends, which lost 4 bases and 9 bases, there was a span of 15 bases. Germline V gene data show CDR1 as MDHEN and CDR2 as SYDVKM. The CDR3 spans 14 residues. The CDR3 loop reads CASSSPGPARELFF. CDR3 nucleotide sequence: TGTGCCAGCAGTTCCCCCGGCCCAGCTCGGGAGCTGTTTTTT.

J is TRBJ2-5 and V is TRBV5-1; D is ambiguous. This CDR3 region has 14 residues. Germline V gives CDR1 SGHRS, CDR2 YFSETQ. Trimming cost V 2 bases and J 1 base, with 9 bases left between them. Here the CDR3 reads CASSLLSLQETQYF. The CDR3 nucleotides are TGCGCCAGCAGCTTACTGTCGCTCCAAGAGACCCAGTACTTC.

The V and J genes are TRBV30 and TRBJ2-3, with a weak D call TRBD2 (9 bases). Germline assignment: CDR1 GTSNPN and CDR2 SVGIG (reference sequence). V lost 1 base and J lost 4, with 27 bases in between. This CDR3 region has 19 residues. The CDR3 protein is CAWSGDRNSGSRFSDTQYF. CDR3 DNA sequence: TGTGCCTGGAGTGGGGACAGGAATAGCGGGAGTCGTTTCTCAGATACGCAGTATTTT.

Note on this clonotype: With a much larger clone just one base away, this may be a read error. The rearrangement joins TRBV7-2 to TRBJ2-1; no definite D call. The germline gives CDR1 SGHTA, CDR2 FQGNSA. The CDR3 sequence is 13 residues long. The V end lost 4 bases, the J end lost 9 bases, and 13 bases lay between the germline ends. CDR3 region: CASSSIHVGEQFF. The CDR3 DNA follows: TGTGCCAGCAGCTCCATACATGTCGGTGAGCAGTTCTTC.

This clonotype appeared once. A much bigger clone sits one base away, suggesting this may be a read error. The chain joins TRBV7-9 to TRBJ2-5; unclear D gene. The germline V gene has CDR1 SEHNR and CDR2 FQNEAQ (reference sequence). This CDR3 region has 14 residues. The V end was cut by 5 bases, the J end by 7 bases, with 17 bases between. CDR3 nucleotides: TGTGCCAGCAGCCAAAGCGACGCCTCCGTGACCCAGTACTTC. Protein product: CASSQSDASVTQYF.

This clonotype has a handful of counts. V is TRBV12-3 or TRBV12-4 and J is TRBJ1-2; TRBD1 matches 7 bases. This CDR3 has 15 amino acids. V lost 7 bases to trimming and J lost 2 bases; unmatched junction nucleotides: 10. CDR3 bases: TGTGCCAGCACCCCTTACCCGACAGGGAACTATGGCTACACCTTC. This gives the protein CASTPYPTGNYGYTF.

About this clonotype: This may be a read error, as it is one base from a much larger clone. The V and J genes are TRBV4-1 and TRBJ1-2; D unclear. V dropped 2 bases and J dropped 8 bases, with 12 bases sitting between them. Germline values: CDR1 MGHRA, CDR2 YSYEKL. The CDR3 contains 13 residues. DNA of the CDR3: TGCGCCAGCAGCCAAAGACCGGAGCTAGGCTACACCTTC. As protein: CASSQRPELGYTF.

V usage is TRBV27 and J usage is TRBJ2-3, with TRBD2 matching 7 bases. CDR3 size: 14 residues. V lost 7 bases and J lost 0; bases outside the gene matches: 4. Germline V gives CDR1 MNHEY, CDR2 SMNVEV (reference sequence). This chain's CDR3 is CASNRDYSTDTQYF. The CDR3 nucleotides are TGTGCCAGCAACCGGGACTACAGCACAGATACGCAGTATTTT.

In DNA, the CDR3 is TGTGCCAGCAGTTATAATCCGGGAGCTGAAGCTTTCTTT. Residues: CASSYNPGAEAFF. The V gene is TRBV7-9, the J gene TRBJ1-1, with D unresolved. Germline values: CDR1 SEHNR, CDR2 FQNEAQ (reference sequence). V was trimmed by 6 bases and J by 6 bases, leaving 14 bases between them. The CDR3 extends over 13 amino acids.

For this clonotype: Relative to the germline gene, one junction end is altered; a read error may explain this. V gene TRBV5-1 combines with J gene TRBJ2-2; a possible D gene is TRBD1 (6 bases). The length of the CDR3 is 17 residues. Germline values: CDR1 SGHRS, CDR2 YFSETQ. The CDR3 nucleotides are TGCGCCAGCAGCTTGGACGCGACAGGTTGGAACACCGGGGAGCAGTTTTTT. Translation gives CASSLDATGWNTGEQFF.

This clonotype was detected only a few times. The chain has TRBV4-3 and TRBJ1-1; D perhaps matches TRBD1 (5 bases). The CDR3 runs to 17 residues. Per germline, CDR1 LGHNA and CDR2 YSLEER. V was trimmed by 0 bases and J by 1 base, leaving 15 bases between them. Written as DNA, the CDR3 is TGCGCCAGCAGCCAAGATCCGGTGGGACCGCGGAACACTGAAGCTTTCTTT. The encoded protein is CASSQDPVGPRNTEAFF.

On this clonotype: One base away lies a much larger clone, so this may be a sequencing read error. The chain employs TRBV7-2 and TRBJ2-1, with no clear D. Germline V lookup: CDR1 SGHTA, CDR2 FQGNSA. The length of the CDR3 is 18 residues. This CDR3 reads CASSSLPKALSSYNELFF. The DNA for the CDR3 is TGTGCCAGCAGCTCGCTGCCGAAAGCGTTAAGCTCCTACAATGAGCTGTTCTTC.